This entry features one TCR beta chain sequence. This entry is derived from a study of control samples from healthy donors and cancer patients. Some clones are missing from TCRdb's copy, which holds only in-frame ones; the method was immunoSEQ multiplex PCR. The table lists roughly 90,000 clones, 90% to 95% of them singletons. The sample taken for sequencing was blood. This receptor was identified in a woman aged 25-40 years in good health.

The CDR3 nucleotides are TGTGCCAGCAGCCTAGAAGGTCGGAATGAGCAGTTCTTC. Translated, it gives CASSLEGRNEQFF. This chain uses TRBV7-8 with TRBJ2-1; D uncertain. V dropped 5 bases and J dropped 7 bases, with 12 bases sitting between them. The CDR3 totals 13 residues. Germline CDR1 and CDR2: SGHVS and FQNEAQ.